This entry lists 27 T cell receptor beta chains sequenced from one sample in a study of neurological immune-mediated disorders. Via MiXCR, TCRdb re-called the 5' RACE reads, giving one row per CDR3 protein. The data hold around 30,000 distinct CDR3 sequences, with roughly 12% observed a single time. The source material was PBMCs. The receptors originated from a man aged 60 to 75 in good health.

Ten or more counts support this clonotype. A junction boundary mismatches the germline segment, possibly from a read error. The chain recombines TRBV7-7 with TRBJ2-1; no firm D call. The germline V gene encodes CDR1 SSHAT and CDR2 FNYEAQ (reference sequence). The CDR3 is 14 residues long. As DNA, the CDR3 is TGTGCTAGCAGCTTAGGACGAGGTTACAATGAGCAGTTCTTC. This codes for CASSLGRGYNEQFF.

By sample fraction, this clonotype is medium-sized. V and J are TRBV7-8 and TRBJ1-4; no clear D. Germline loops: CDR1 SGHVS, CDR2 FQNEAQ. The CDR3 totals 13 residues. V dropped 11 bases and J dropped 4 bases, with 14 bases sitting between them. In DNA form, the CDR3 reads TGTGCCGGCGGTGGAATGATTAATGAAAAACTGTTTTTT. It is translated as CAGGGMINEKLFF.

Many counts were recorded for this clonotype. The chain joins TRBV5-1 to TRBJ2-7; the D is unclear. This CDR3 is 15 amino acids long. CDR1 is SGHRS, CDR2 YFSETQ, per germline. Trimming took off 0 bases at V and 0 bases at J, with 10 bases between the two ends. In DNA form, the CDR3 reads TGCGCCAGCAGCTTGGTAGTGGGCAGCTCCTACGAGCAGTACTTC. Translating gives CASSLVVGSSYEQYF.

This clonotype appeared many times. This chain connects TRBV14 to TRBJ2-1; no reliable D call. The CDR3 is 14 amino acids. V lost 4 bases and J lost 7, with 14 bases in between. The V gene's germline CDR1 is SGHDN and CDR2 FVKESK. This chain's CDR3 is CASSPKQKWNEQFF. Written as DNA, the CDR3 is TGTGCCAGCAGCCCTAAGCAGAAGTGGAATGAGCAGTTCTTC.

At least ten counts were recorded for this clonotype. The J gene is TRBJ1-6, the V gene TRBV12-3 or TRBV12-4; 10 bases agree with TRBD1. The ends lost 6 bases at V and 10 bases at J; junction bases unmatched: 0. This CDR3 has 12 amino acids. CDR3 protein: CASRDRGSPLHF. The CDR3 DNA is TGTGCCAGCAGGGACAGGGGGTCACCCCTCCACTTT.

This clonotype was detected ten times or more. The genes are TRBV11-1 and TRBJ2-5; D call uncertain. The V gene's germline CDR1 is SGHAT and CDR2 FQDESV (reference sequence). V was clipped by 5 bases and J by 5 bases, with 15 bases between them. The CDR3 runs 14 residues. CDR3 amino acids: CASSIHPIRETQYF. The DNA for the CDR3 is TGTGCCAGCAGCATTCACCCCATTCGTGAGACCCAGTACTTC.

This clonotype was found many times. The chain carries TRBV5-5 and TRBJ1-2, with D hard to call. This CDR3 comprises 16 residues. In germline, CDR1 is SGHKS, CDR2 YYEKEE (reference sequence). V lost 0 bases, J lost 7 bases, and 19 bases lay in between. CDR3 bases: TGTGCCAGCAGCTTGGGTAGTTGGGAACCGGGAAGTGGCTACACCTTC. It is translated as CASSLGSWEPGSGYTF.

This clonotype appeared many times. This chain links TRBV10-3 with TRBJ1-1; D not resolved. Trimming stripped 2 bases from V and 6 bases from J, with 16 bases between. The CDR3 is 15 residues long. Germline V gives CDR1 ENHRY, CDR2 SYGVKD. The CDR3 protein is CAISEPTRVSAEAFF. CDR3 DNA: TGTGCCATCAGTGAGCCCACCCGTGTATCAGCTGAAGCTTTCTTT.

This clonotype was found a few times. The V gene is TRBV28, the J gene TRBJ1-5; 8 nucleotides agree with TRBD1. CDR1 MDHEN and CDR2 SYDVKM come from the germline V gene. Unmatched junction bases numbered 14, after V lost 6 bases and J lost 1 base. The CDR3 spans 18 residues. This chain's CDR3 is CASRPPGQVGMSNQPQHF. CDR3 in DNA: TGTGCCAGCAGGCCCCCGGGACAGGTTGGTATGAGCAATCAGCCCCAGCATTTT.

This clonotype was recorded many times. The chain employs TRBV20-1 and TRBJ1-1; 8 bases align to TRBD1. Germline trimming cut 5 bases from V and 8 bases from J; bases unmatched to any gene: 4. This CDR3 contains 11 residues. The germline V gene has CDR1 DFQATT and CDR2 SNEGSKA (reference sequence). In DNA, the CDR3 is TGCAGTGCTCCGGACAGGGTGGAAGCTTTCTTT. As protein: CSAPDRVEAFF.

The table lists this clonotype with many counts. This chain connects TRBV5-1 to TRBJ2-1; 11 bases align to TRBD2. The ends lost 5 bases at V and 7 bases at J; junction bases unmatched: 11. This CDR3 is 16 amino acids long. CDR1 is SGHRS and CDR2 is YFSETQ in the germline V gene. The CDR3 DNA follows: TGCGCCAGCAGTCTTCTTAGCGGGAGGGCCACAAATGAGCAGTTCTTC. Translation: CASSLLSGRATNEQFF.

The chain links TRBV11-2 to TRBJ1-4, with D hard to call. Germline lookup yields CDR1 SGHAT and CDR2 FQNNGV. This CDR3 region has 14 residues. V was cut by 1 base and J by 4 bases, with 7 bases left in between. CDR3 nucleotide sequence: TGTGCCAGCAGCTTAGTGGATCTTAATGAAAAACTGTTTTTT. Protein product: CASSLVDLNEKLFF.

This clonotype has at least ten counts. The genes are TRBV28 and TRBJ2-3; TRBD1 agrees at 10 bases. The germline V gene has CDR1 MDHEN and CDR2 SYDVKM. CDR3 size: 14 residues. The J segment lost 1 base and the V segment lost 8 bases, leaving 3 bases of the junction unmatched. DNA for the CDR3: TGTGCCAGCTACGGGACAGGGGGCACAGATACGCAGTATTTT. Its protein is CASYGTGGTDTQYF.

Ten or more counts support this clonotype. The CDR3 here is CASSLRRTQETQYF. The CDR3 DNA reads TGTGCCAGCAGCTTAAGACGGACCCAAGAGACCCAGTACTTC. The gene calls are TRBV7-6 and TRBJ2-5; D is unresolved. The CDR3 consists of 14 residues. The V gene lost 2 bases and the J gene lost 1 base, with 8 bases spanning the gap. Germline V gene lookup returns CDR1 SGHVS and CDR2 FNYEAQ.

This clonotype was counted many times. This chain links TRBV5-6 with TRBJ2-7; 7 bases match TRBD1. Losses at the gene ends were 1 base for V and 3 bases for J; bases not matched to a gene: 10. CDR3 length: 16 amino acids. The V gene's germline CDR1 is SGHDT and CDR2 YYEEEE. The CDR3 reads CASSLTLGQARYEQYF. Here the CDR3 DNA reads TGTGCCAGCAGCTTGACACTTGGACAGGCCCGCTACGAGCAGTACTTC.

Many counts were recorded for this clonotype. The J gene is TRBJ2-3, the V gene TRBV12-3 or TRBV12-4, with a tentative D call TRBD1 (5 bases). V lost 6 bases and J 5 bases, leaving 15 bases between the germline ends. The CDR3 sequence is 14 residues long. This CDR3 is CASSPRRAVDTQYF. CDR3 in DNA: TGTGCCAGCAGCCCCCGCAGGGCGGTAGATACGCAGTATTTT.

This clonotype has ten or more counts. V and J are TRBV6-2 or TRBV6-3 and TRBJ1-1, with D uncertain. Trimming left V 2 bases short and J 1 base short, with 5 bases between. This CDR3 has 13 amino acids. Germline assignment: CDR1 MNHEY and CDR2 SVGEGT. The CDR3 spells CASSYPRNTEAFF. Here the CDR3 DNA reads TGTGCCAGCAGTTACCCCAGGAACACTGAAGCTTTCTTT.

This clonotype was observed many times. The chain recombines TRBV15 with TRBJ1-2; D gene unclear. The germline V gene encodes CDR1 LNHNV and CDR2 YYDKDF (reference sequence). The CDR3 is 15 residues long. V was trimmed by 4 bases and J by 0 bases, leaving 12 bases between them. The CDR3 region is CATSNSVRANYGYTF. CDR3 nucleotide sequence: TGTGCCACCAGCAATAGCGTGAGGGCTAACTATGGCTACACCTTC.

This clonotype was counted many times. The chain links TRBV20-1 to TRBJ2-7; 7 nucleotides match TRBD1. CDR1 and CDR2 from the germline V gene are DFQATT and SNEGSKA (reference sequence). V gave up 5 bases and J gave up 2 bases; unmatched junction bases: 12. This CDR3 comprises 15 residues. In DNA form, the CDR3 reads TGCAGTGCTGCCAACCCCGGGACAGAAACCTACGAGCAGTACTTC. This codes for CSAANPGTETYEQYF.

In this sample, this clonotype turned up many times. This chain joins TRBV7-2 and TRBJ2-6; tentative D call: TRBD1 (5 bases). V was pared by 1 base and J by 0 bases, with 10 bases between. The germline V gene encodes CDR1 SGHTA and CDR2 FQGNSA. The CDR3 runs 17 residues. Here the CDR3 reads CASSLVGQNSGANVLTF. The CDR3 region has the DNA TGTGCCAGCAGCTTAGTTGGACAAAACTCTGGGGCCAACGTCCTGACTTTC.

This clonotype has ten or more counts. The chain employs TRBV5-1 and TRBJ2-3; 7 bases agree with TRBD2. In germline, CDR1 is SGHRS, CDR2 YFSETQ. V trimming: 3 bases; J trimming: 0 bases; junction bases outside the gene matches: 4. This CDR3 contains 15 residues. CDR3 amino acids: CASSSSGASTDTQYF. Here the CDR3 DNA reads TGCGCCAGCAGCTCGAGCGGGGCTAGCACAGATACGCAGTATTTT.

This clonotype appeared many times. The chain recombines TRBV5-1 with TRBJ2-1, with TRBD1 as a possible D gene (6 bases). V lost 4 bases to trimming and J lost 4 bases, with 15 bases between them. Germline-derived CDR1 and CDR2 are SGHRS and YFSETQ. The CDR3 runs to 15 residues. CDR3 amino acids: CASSLTGTPYNEQFF. For the CDR3, the DNA is TGCGCCAGCAGCCTGACCGGGACACCTTACAATGAGCAGTTCTTC. Full variable domain (rest looked up from reference TRBV5-1 and TRBJ2-1): KAGVTQTPRYLIKTRGQQVTLSCSPISGHRSVSWYQQTPGQGLQFLFEYFSETQRNKGNFPGRFSGRQFSNSRSEMNVSTLELGDSALYLCASSLTGTPYNEQFFGPGTRLTVL.

This clonotype is labeled medium-sized. This chain links TRBV5-1 with TRBJ1-6; D gene unclear. V shed 2 bases and J shed 10 bases, with 16 bases lying between them. The CDR3 contains 15 residues. CDR1 and CDR2 from the germline V gene are SGHRS and YFSETQ. The CDR3 sequence: CASSLRTDRGSPLHF. DNA of the CDR3: TGCGCCAGCAGCTTACGAACTGATCGAGGATCACCCCTCCACTTT.

This clonotype came up many times. The rearrangement uses TRBV7-9 and TRBJ2-2; a possible D gene is TRBD1 (6 bases). The CDR3 is made up of 11 amino acids. CDR1 and CDR2 from the germline V gene are SEHNR and FQNEAQ (reference sequence). The germline V and J ends were trimmed by 5 bases and 16 bases, with 14 bases remaining between them. CDR3 residues: CASSRTASPFF. CDR3 bases: TGTGCCAGCAGCAGGACAGCCTCCCCGTTTTTT.

This clonotype was detected ten times or more. V is TRBV11-2 and J is TRBJ1-5, with D unresolved. Per germline, CDR1 SGHAT and CDR2 FQNNGV. Between the trimmed V and J ends, which lost 0 bases and 4 bases, there was a span of 10 bases. The CDR3 runs 15 residues. The CDR3 DNA is TGTGCCAGCAGCTTAGATCGGGGAGAAAATCAGCCCCAGCATTTT. This translates into CASSLDRGENQPQHF.

The chain links TRBV6-1 to TRBJ2-5; maybe TRBD1 (5 bases). The V end was cut by 5 bases, the J end by 5 bases, with 18 bases between. This CDR3 region has 15 residues. The V gene's germline CDR1 is MNHNS and CDR2 SASEGT. DNA of the CDR3: TGTGCCAGCAGTATCAGGGCCTTACCTGTGGAGACCCAGTACTTC. Encoded protein: CASSIRALPVETQYF.

This clonotype was recorded many times. CDR3 sequence reads: CASSFPGRNEQFF. CDR3 bases: TGTGCCAGCAGTTTCCCGGGGAGGAATGAGCAGTTCTTC. The V and J genes are TRBV12-3 or TRBV12-4 and TRBJ2-1; D possibly corresponds to TRBD2 (6 bases). The CDR3 runs 13 residues. V was cut by 3 bases and J by 7 bases, with 10 bases left in between.